Described below is a single T cell receptor (beta chain) sequence and its context. What it recognizes is unknown. The junction and the germline gene differ at one end; a read error may be behind it. Three rounds of nested PCR, following a modified ARM-PCR protocol, produced the TCRbeta library. One entry per CDR3 protein results from TCRdb running MiXCR on the multiplex PCR reads. Of fewer than 90,000 distinct CDR3 sequences in the sample, around 82% were seen once. The sample comes from a study of tumor and adjacent non-tumor tissue in lung cancer. The study, taken as a whole, reports: TCR diversity was significantly greater in tumor than normal lung tissue.

Germline CDR1 and CDR2: MGHRA and YSYEKL. CDR3 length: 15 amino acids. This sample's RNA came from whole unsorted tissue. This non-tumor lung sample came from over 3 cm beyond the tumor edge. The TCR was taken from a woman aged 50 to 60 with non-small cell lung cancer. This chain connects TRBV4-1 to TRBJ2-1; TRBD2 is a possible D gene (5 bases). Sequenced: distant non-tumor lung tissue. The CDR3 bases are TGCGCCAGTAGCCAAGTTATCGGTAGCGTCAATGTGCAGTTCTTC. Translated, it gives CASSQVIGSVNVQFF.